This TCR beta chain was documented in a study of long-term antiretroviral therapy in people with HIV. Donors needed at least one pre-ART PBMC sample plus at least two post-ART samples. It was version v3.0 of the immunoSEQ assay that was run at survey level. Profiling relied on immunoSEQ multiplex PCR, and the TCRdb table lists in-frame clones only, not all of them. The sample yields 15,000 to 20,000 clones, more than 70% seen once. CDR3 length: 14 amino acids. Per the germline V gene, CDR1 is SGHRS and CDR2 is YFSETQ. V was pared by 7 bases and J by 1 base, with 14 bases between. The input for sequencing was unsorted PBMCs, taken 0.5 years before starting antiretroviral therapy. The TCR was taken from a man younger than 35 with HIV. V is TRBV5-1 and J is TRBJ1-1; a possible D gene is TRBD1 (5 bases). The CDR3 protein is CASSSKTGNTEAFF. The CDR3 DNA sequence: TGCGCCAGCTCCTCTAAAACAGGGAACACTGAAGCTTTCTTT.